These T cell receptor beta chains were read from a single sample in a study of blood T cell repertoires in COVID-19. The data were produced by immunoSEQ multiplex PCR, yet TCRdb's version contains in-frame clones alone and is incomplete. The table records around 250,000 clones, approximately 81% of them present only once. The sequenced material came from PBMCs or T cells enriched from blood (not recorded which). The receptors here all came from a woman in her fifties or sixties who had been exposed to COVID-19. Each CDR3 is given with its conserved first and last residue. D genes are given only for firm matches. Size is omitted from some rows. Given values are once, few, many or a class for expanded clones.

>NA|TRBV7-2|NA|TRBJ1-1
CASSLGGAGEAFF
TGTGCCAGCAGCTTAGGCGGGGCGGGTGAAGCTTTCTTT
>NA|TRBV4-1|NA|TRBJ2-3
CASSQVYASDTQYF
TGCGCCAGCAGCCAAGTTTACGCGTCAGATACGCAGTATTTT
>NA|TRBV15|NA|TRBJ1-2
CATSREGGATYGYTF
TGTGCCACCAGCAGAGAGGGGGGGGCGACCTATGGCTACACCTTC
>NA|TRBV2|NA|TRBJ1-4
CASSEIVLLNEKLFF
TGTGCCAGCAGTGAAATAGTACTATTAAATGAAAAACTGTTTTTT
>NA|TRBV6-4|TRBD1|TRBJ1-6
CASSDSGQRRLHF
TGTGCCAGCAGTGACTCGGGACAGAGAAGGCTCCACTTT
>NA|TRBV5-1|TRBD1|TRBJ2-2
CASSLAVRDRASAGELFF
TGCGCCAGCAGCTTGGCCGTCAGGGACAGGGCTTCGGCCGGGGAGCTGTTTTTT
>NA|TRBV2|NA|TRBJ1-3
CASNPATGGREDTIYF
TGTGCCAGCAACCCGGCAACGGGGGGGCGGGAAGACACCATATATTTT
>NA|TRBV9|NA|TRBJ2-3
CASSPRLATDTQYF
TGTGCCAGCAGCCCACGACTTGCTACAGATACGCAGTATTTT
>NA|TRBV27|TRBD1|TRBJ2-2
CASSQGAATGELFF
TGTGCCTCCAGCCAGGGGGCTGCCACCGGGGAGCTGTTTTTT
>once|TRBV29-1|NA|TRBJ2-2
CSADNPSGTNTGELFF
TGCAGCGCCGACAACCCAAGCGGAACGAACACCGGGGAGCTGTTTTTT
>NA|TRBV5-1|TRBD1|TRBJ2-7
CASSLIGQGEYEQYF
TGCGCCAGCAGCTTGATAGGACAGGGGGAATACGAGCAGTACTTC
>few|TRBV15|TRBD1|TRBJ1-4
CATSSGGRNEKLFF
TGTGCCACCAGCTCAGGGGGAAGGAATGAAAAACTGTTTTTT
>few|TRBV30|TRBD1|TRBJ1-6
CAWSPPGQGEAPLHF
TGTGCCTGGAGCCCCCCGGGACAGGGGGAAGCACCCCTCCACTTT
>NA|TRBV10-2|NA|TRBJ2-1
CASSEVGGAVNEQFF
TGCGCCAGCAGTGAGGTAGGGGGGGCGGTCAATGAGCAGTTCTTC
>NA|TRBV9|TRBD1|TRBJ2-2
CASQTGTASTGELFF
TGTGCCAGTCAGACAGGGACGGCTTCAACCGGGGAGCTGTTTTTT
>NA|TRBV5-1|NA|TRBJ1-2
CASTPHQGSYGYTF
TGCGCCAGCACCCCGCACCAGGGTTCCTATGGCTACACCTTC
>once|TRBV4-1|TRBD1|TRBJ1-1
CASSRDRGWTEAFF
TGCGCCAGCAGCCGTGACAGGGGGTGGACTGAAGCTTTCTTT